These T cell receptor beta chains were read from a single sample in a study of metastatic and nonmetastatic thyroid tumors. TCRdb called clones again from the PCR reads with MiXCR. The repertoire consists of fewer than 25,000 clones, with around 21% occurring once and the leading ten covering 25% to 30%. Sequencing input: blood. The origin of the receptors is a female donor with papillary thyroid cancer or a benign thyroid nodule (not recorded which). Some clones in this sample may be carry-over from other donors' samples. The CDR3 runs from the conserved cysteine through the conserved F or W. D genes are given only for firm matches. Not all rows give a size; the values are once, few, many and, for expanded clones, a class.

V	size	D	J	CDR3	DNA
TRBV12-3/TRBV12-4	medium-sized	NA	TRBJ2-3	CASSPEDTQYF	TGTGCCAGCAGCCCGGAAGATACGCAGTATTTT
TRBV10-3	few	NA	TRBJ1-5	CAISETNRVGQPQHF	TGTGCCATCAGTGAGACGAATAGGGTGGGCCAGCCCCAGCATTTT
TRBV2	many	NA	TRBJ1-2	CASTWDRRGYTF	TGTGCCAGCACGTGGGATAGACGGGGCTACACCTTC
TRBV12-3/TRBV12-4	NA	NA	TRBJ1-3	CASSTGNTIYF	TGTGCCAGCAGTACTGGAAACACCATATATTTT
TRBV11-3	many	NA	TRBJ2-3	CASSFEGTDTQYF	TGTGCCAGCAGCTTCGAAGGCACAGATACGCAGTATTTT
TRBV20-1	many	NA	TRBJ2-7	CSASPTVGLTYEQYF	TGCAGTGCTAGTCCCACCGTGGGGCTAACCTACGAGCAGTACTTC
TRBV30	NA	NA	TRBJ2-3	CAWSVGGSYTDTQYF	TGTGCCTGGAGTGTTGGAGGGAGTTACACAGATACGCAGTATTTT
TRBV2	many	NA	TRBJ1-1	CASCEEEDTEAFF	TGTGCCAGCTGTGAGGAGGAGGACACTGAAGCTTTCTTT
TRBV20-1	once	NA	TRBJ1-1	CIFVRGNTEAFF	TGCATCTTCGTCCGGGGAAACACTGAAGCTTTCTTT
TRBV24-1	NA	NA	TRBJ2-3	CTNSDLPGGKEADTQYF	TGTACCAACAGTGATTTGCCAGGCGGAAAAGAGGCAGATACGCAGTATTTT
TRBV30	NA	TRBD1	TRBJ2-7	CAWSVLAPGQGGNYEQYF	TGTGCCTGGAGTGTACTCGCACCTGGACAGGGGGGTAACTACGAGCAGTACTTC
TRBV6-2/TRBV6-3	medium-sized	NA	TRBJ2-7	CASSLDVYYEQYF	TGTGCCAGCAGCCTGGACGTATACTACGAGCAGTACTTC
TRBV10-3	many	NA	TRBJ2-7	CAISALTYEQYF	TGTGCCATCAGTGCACTGACCTACGAGCAGTACTTC
TRBV20-1	many	NA	TRBJ2-4	CSATQGGAKNIQYF	TGCAGTGCCACACAAGGGGGAGCCAAAAACATTCAGTACTTC
TRBV6-2/TRBV6-3	NA	NA	TRBJ2-3	CANIQIAGIGTDTQYF	TGTGCCAACATTCAAATAGCTGGGATAGGCACAGATACGCAGTATTTT
TRBV4-1	NA	NA	TRBJ2-5	CASSRGPTRKETQYF	TGCGCCAGCAGCCGAGGCCCGACAAGGAAAGAGACCCAGTACTTC
TRBV18	many	TRBD2	TRBJ2-7	CASSKGPAGGREQYF	TGTGCCAGCTCAAAAGGACCAGCGGGGGGGCGTGAGCAGTACTTC
TRBV20-1	many	NA	TRBJ2-3	CSARELLRATGTDTQYF	TGCAGTGCTAGAGAACTTCTCCGGGCAACTGGCACAGATACGCAGTATTTT
TRBV20-1	many	NA	TRBJ2-3	CSARDLALSQYF	TGCAGTGCTAGAGATTTGGCCTTGTCGCAGTATTTT
TRBV5-4	NA	NA	TRBJ2-3	CASSSRDLTDTQYF	TGTGCCAGCAGCTCCCGGGACCTCACAGATACGCAGTATTTT
TRBV7-3	NA	TRBD1	TRBJ2-5	CAGSPAPGQDVQETQYF	TGTGCCGGCAGCCCCGCCCCGGGACAGGATGTCCAAGAGACCCAGTACTTC
TRBV6-5	NA	TRBD1	TRBJ1-2	CSSSYSRTGGRRYTF	TGTTCCAGCAGTTACTCGAGGACAGGGGGTCGTCGCTACACCTTC
TRBV11-2	NA	TRBD2	TRBJ2-1	CASSRLAVGFDEQSF	TGTGCCAGCAGCCGGCTAGCGGTGGGATTCGATGAGCAGTCCTTC
TRBV19	many	TRBD1	TRBJ2-7	CASSAPRDRAHEQYF	TGTGCCAGTAGTGCCCCCCGGGACAGGGCCCACGAGCAGTACTTC
TRBV6-4	few	NA	TRBJ2-2	CASSEQLVRNTGELFF	TGTGCCAGCAGTGAGCAGTTAGTCCGGAACACCGGGGAGCTGTTTTTT
TRBV6-1	NA	NA	TRBJ2-2	CAIGHSNTGELFF	TGTGCCATTGGACACTCGAACACCGGGGAGCTGTTTTTT
TRBV6-1	medium-sized	TRBD1	TRBJ1-5	CASSAGGGYQPQHF	TGTGCCAGCAGCGCAGGGGGGGGGTATCAGCCCCAGCATTTT
TRBV29-1	NA	NA	TRBJ2-1	CSPWRPKDNEQFF	TGCAGCCCCTGGAGGCCTAAGGACAATGAGCAGTTCTTC